This section outlines one T cell receptor (beta chain) sequence together with its context. The data are from a study of OX40 agonist ivuxolimab in advanced cancers. TCRdb keeps only in-frame clones here, not all; method: immunoSEQ multiplex PCR. The data hold about 84,000 clones, with approximately 85% observed a single time. This specimen consisted of CD4+ or CD8+ T cells sorted from blood, obtained in a trial of the OX40 agonist ivuxolimab. The TCR was taken from an adult with an advanced solid tumor such as melanoma, head and neck, liver or kidney cancer.

The CDR3 loop reads CASSPGANTEAFF. The CDR3, as DNA: TGCGCCAGCAGCCCCGGTGCGAACACTGAAGCTTTCTTT. The gene calls are TRBV5-1 and TRBJ1-1; no firm D call. V was pared by 4 bases and J by 1 base, with 8 bases between. The CDR3 length is 13 residues. From germline, CDR1 is SGHRS and CDR2 YFSETQ.